This TCR beta chain was observed in a study of CD8 T cells in ankylosing spondylitis. The CDR3 runs 17 residues. The ends were cut back, 5 bases at V and 6 bases at J, with 24 bases in the middle. Germline V gene data show CDR1 as SGHVS and CDR2 as FQNEAQ. On this clonotype itself: Its antigen is still unknown.

Overall study results and limits: Disease-linked clones were CD8+ and relatively rare in peripheral blood.

TCRdb re-derived calls from the 5' RACE reads in MiXCR, one entry per CDR3 protein. Of about 64,000 distinct CDR3 sequences in the sample, 6.2% were seen once. The source material was synovial fluid, either unsorted or a sorted T cell fraction (not recorded which). The rearrangement joins TRBV7-8 to TRBJ2-3; perhaps TRBD2 as D (5 bases). The sequence was collected from a male donor with ankylosing spondylitis. CDR3 in amino acids: CASSPAVLLKGSDTQYF. Written as DNA, the CDR3 is TGTGCCAGCAGCCCAGCGGTACTCCTAAAGGGATCCGATACGCAGTATTTT.